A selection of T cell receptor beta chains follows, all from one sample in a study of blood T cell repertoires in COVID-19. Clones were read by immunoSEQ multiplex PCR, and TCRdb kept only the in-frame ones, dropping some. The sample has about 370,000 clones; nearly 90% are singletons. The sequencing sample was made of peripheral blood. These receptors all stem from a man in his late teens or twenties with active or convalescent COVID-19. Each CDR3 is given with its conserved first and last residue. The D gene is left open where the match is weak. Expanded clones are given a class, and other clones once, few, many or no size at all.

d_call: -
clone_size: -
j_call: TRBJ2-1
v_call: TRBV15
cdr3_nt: TGTGCCACCAGCAGAGACTACGAGCAGTTCTTC
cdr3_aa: CATSRDYEQFF

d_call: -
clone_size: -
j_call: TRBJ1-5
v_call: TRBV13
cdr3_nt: TGTGCCAGCAGCTTTTCGGGAAGCAATCAGCCCCAGCATTTT
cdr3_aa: CASSFSGSNQPQHF

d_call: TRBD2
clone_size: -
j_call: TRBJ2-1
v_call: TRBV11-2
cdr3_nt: TGTGCCAGCAGCTTAGAGTGGCGGGGGGGGCAGTTCTTC
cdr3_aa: CASSLEWRGGQFF

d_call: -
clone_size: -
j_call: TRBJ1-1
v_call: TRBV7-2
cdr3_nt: TGTGCCAGCAGTCGCGCGGGGGTCACTGAAGCTTTCTTT
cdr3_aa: CASSRAGVTEAFF

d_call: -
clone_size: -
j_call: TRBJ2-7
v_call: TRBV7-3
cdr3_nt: TGTGCCAGCAGCCCCGATGATAGGGGCTACGAGCAGTACTTC
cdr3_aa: CASSPDDRGYEQYF

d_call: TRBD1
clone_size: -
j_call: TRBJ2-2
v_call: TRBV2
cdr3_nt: TGTGCCAGCATATTGGACAGGGTCACCGGGGAGCTGTTTTTT
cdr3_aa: CASILDRVTGELFF

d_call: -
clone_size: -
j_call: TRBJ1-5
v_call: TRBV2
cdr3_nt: TGTGCCAGCAGTGAGTATCAGAGCAATCAGCCCCAGCATTTT
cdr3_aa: CASSEYQSNQPQHF

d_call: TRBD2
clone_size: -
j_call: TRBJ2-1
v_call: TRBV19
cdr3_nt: TGTGCCAGTAGCACTCGACTAGCGGGAGGCGGCAATGAGCAGTTCTTC
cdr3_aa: CASSTRLAGGGNEQFF

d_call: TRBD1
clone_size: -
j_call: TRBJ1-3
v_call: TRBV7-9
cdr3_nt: TGTGCCAGCAGCTTAGCCCCGACAGGGGCCTCTGGAAACACCATATATTTT
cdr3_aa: CASSLAPTGASGNTIYF

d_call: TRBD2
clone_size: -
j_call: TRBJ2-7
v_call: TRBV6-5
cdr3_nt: TGTGCCAGCAGTCCACGAGCGGGGACCACCTACGAGCAGTACTTC
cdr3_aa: CASSPRAGTTYEQYF

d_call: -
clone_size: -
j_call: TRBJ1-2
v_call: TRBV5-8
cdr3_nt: TGTGCCAGCAGCTACCCACCCCGGGGGGCAGATGGCTACACCTTC
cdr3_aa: CASSYPPRGADGYTF

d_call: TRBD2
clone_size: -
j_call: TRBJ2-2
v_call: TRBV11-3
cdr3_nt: TGTGCCAGCAGCTCGACTAGCGGGGGGGCCGGGGAGCTGTTTTTT
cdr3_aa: CASSSTSGGAGELFF

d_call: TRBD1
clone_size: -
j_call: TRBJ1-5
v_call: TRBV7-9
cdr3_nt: TGTGCCAGCACCAACCCCCGGGACAGGGATGATCAGCCCCAGCATTTT
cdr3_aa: CASTNPRDRDDQPQHF

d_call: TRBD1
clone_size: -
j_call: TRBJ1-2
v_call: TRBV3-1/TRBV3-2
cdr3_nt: TGTGCCAGCAGCCCCGGGACAGGGAACTTCTATGGCTACACCTTC
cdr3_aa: CASSPGTGNFYGYTF

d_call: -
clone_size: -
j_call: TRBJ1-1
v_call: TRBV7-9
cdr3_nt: TGTGCCAGCAGCTTGGAGTACACTGAAGCTTTCTTT
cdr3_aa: CASSLEYTEAFF

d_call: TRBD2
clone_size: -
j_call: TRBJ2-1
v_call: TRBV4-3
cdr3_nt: TGCGCCAGCAGCCAGGGGACTAGTTGGGATGAGCAGTTCTTC
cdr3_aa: CASSQGTSWDEQFF

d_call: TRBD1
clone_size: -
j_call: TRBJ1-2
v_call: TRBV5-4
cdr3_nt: TGTGCCAGCAGCTTGGTTACAGGGGGATATGGCTACACCTTC
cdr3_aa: CASSLVTGGYGYTF

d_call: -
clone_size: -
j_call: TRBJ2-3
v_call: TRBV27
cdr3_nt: TGTGCCAGCAGTTTATTATTAGCCTCCAGAGATACGCAGTATTTT
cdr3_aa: CASSLLLASRDTQYF

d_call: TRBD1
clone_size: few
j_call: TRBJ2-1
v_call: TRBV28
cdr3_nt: TGTGCCAGCAGTTTATTAGGGACAGGGGGCTTAAATGAGCAGTTCTTC
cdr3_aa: CASSLLGTGGLNEQFF

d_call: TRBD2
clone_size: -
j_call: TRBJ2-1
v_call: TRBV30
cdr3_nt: TGTGCCTTAGCAAGCCTAGCGGGTACTTACAATGAGCAGTTCTTC
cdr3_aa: CALASLAGTYNEQFF

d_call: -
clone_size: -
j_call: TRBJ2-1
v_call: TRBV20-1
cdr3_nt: TGCAGTGCTGAGTATGAGCAGTTCTTC
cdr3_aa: CSAEYEQFF

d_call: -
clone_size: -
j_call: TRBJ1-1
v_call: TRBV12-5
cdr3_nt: TGTGCTAGTGGCGAGGATCCGAACACTGAAGCTTTCTTT
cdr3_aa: CASGEDPNTEAFF

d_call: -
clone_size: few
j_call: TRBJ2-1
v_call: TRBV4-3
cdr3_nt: TGCGCCAGCAGCCCACAAAGCTCCTACAATGAGCAGTTCTTC
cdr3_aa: CASSPQSSYNEQFF

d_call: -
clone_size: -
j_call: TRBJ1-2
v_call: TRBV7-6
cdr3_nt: TGTGCCAGCAGCACCAACGACTGGTATGGCTACACCTTC
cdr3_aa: CASSTNDWYGYTF

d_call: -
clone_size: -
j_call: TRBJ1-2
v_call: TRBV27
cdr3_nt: TGTGCCAGCAGTTTATCCTCGACAGGATACCCCTATGGCTACACCTTC
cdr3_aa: CASSLSSTGYPYGYTF